This TCR beta chain was sequenced during a study of T cells in women clearing cervical HPV infection. Study-wide context: Controls gave blood once infection was undetectable; cases at lesion identification. Study-wide points: CIN3+ cases had significantly higher TCR richness than controls; evenness did not differ.

CDR1 is DFQATT and CDR2 is SNEGSKA in the germline V gene (reference sequence). This CDR3 spans 14 amino acids. V lost 3 bases and J lost 6, with 16 bases in between. The data were produced by immunoSEQ multiplex PCR, yet TCRdb's version contains in-frame clones alone and is incomplete. The listing contains approximately 13,000 clones. As for this clone: The antigen remains undetermined. The sequenced fragment ends 3 residues before the CDR3 boundary, so the rest is inferred from the germline J gene.

The genes are TRBV20-1 and TRBJ2-3; tentatively, D is TRBD2 (6 bases). Material for sequencing was blood buffy coat. This sequence originates from a woman between 18 and 70 years old with a cervical HPV16 infection that either progressed to CIN3+ or cleared (not recorded which). The covered CDR3 bases are TGCAGTGCTAGGACGGCGGGGATTAGCGATACG. Amino acid sequence: CSARTAGISDT. The entire CDR3 sequence reads CSARTAGISDTQYF.